The rows below give T cell receptor beta chains drawn from one sample of a study of blood T cell repertoires in COVID-19. Repertoires were generated with immunoSEQ multiplex PCR, while TCRdb's copy carries only in-frame clones and drops some. The top ten clones hold over 6% of a sample with around 250,000 clones, about 88% of them seen once. Material for sequencing was peripheral blood. The origin of the receptors is a woman in her seventies with active or convalescent COVID-19. Both conserved end residues are part of each CDR3. The order of the fields is clone size, V gene, D gene, J gene, CDR3 protein, CDR3 DNA. A D gene is named only where the DNA matches it firmly. Not all rows give a size; the values are once, few, many and, for expanded clones, a class.

NA	TRBV29-1	NA	TRBJ1-2	CSVGEVDGYTF	TGCAGCGTTGGTGAGGTTGATGGCTACACCTTC
NA	TRBV18	NA	TRBJ2-3	CASSPPTGSDTQYF	TGTGCCAGCTCACCACCGACGGGGTCAGATACGCAGTATTTT
NA	TRBV6-5	NA	TRBJ1-3	CAAREGAGNTIYF	TGTGCCGCGAGGGAGGGGGCTGGAAACACCATATATTTT
NA	TRBV19	TRBD2	TRBJ2-3	CASSFPSGPSTDTQYF	TGTGCCAGTAGTTTTCCTAGCGGACCTAGCACAGATACGCAGTATTTT
NA	TRBV6-6	NA	TRBJ1-1	CASNRMNTEAFF	TGTGCCAGCAACAGGATGAACACTGAAGCTTTCTTT
NA	TRBV7-3	NA	TRBJ1-1	CASSLGPGNTEAFF	TGTGCCAGCAGCTTAGGTCCAGGGAACACTGAAGCTTTCTTT
once	TRBV20-1	TRBD1	TRBJ1-4	CSASGTGEEKLFF	TGCAGTGCTAGTGGGACAGGTGAAGAAAAACTGTTTTTT
NA	TRBV24-1	NA	TRBJ2-5	CATSDVARAGQETQYF	TGTGCCACCAGTGATGTAGCCAGGGCCGGCCAAGAGACCCAGTACTTC
NA	TRBV7-2	TRBD2	TRBJ2-1	CASSLKGGGVINEQFF	TGTGCCAGCAGCTTAAAGGGCGGGGGGGTGATCAATGAGCAGTTCTTC
NA	TRBV11-2	NA	TRBJ2-4	CASSSTILAKNIQYF	TGTGCCAGCAGCTCAACTATTCTAGCCAAAAACATTCAGTACTTC
NA	TRBV18	NA	TRBJ1-1	CASSPRLQAVTEAFF	TGTGCCAGCTCACCAAGGCTACAGGCTGTGACTGAAGCTTTCTTT
NA	TRBV6-2/TRBV6-3	TRBD2	TRBJ2-1	CASSIRPVVRTSSRWEEQFF	TGTGCCAGCAGTATCCGCCCTGTGGTTAGGACTAGTTCCCGCTGGGAGGAGCAGTTCTTC
NA	TRBV11-2	TRBD1	TRBJ2-5	CASSLRQGMGEETQYF	TGTGCCAGCAGCCTTAGACAGGGGATGGGCGAAGAGACCCAGTACTTC
NA	TRBV4-3	NA	TRBJ2-7	CASSQASGYEQYF	TGCGCCAGCAGCCAGGCATCGGGCTACGAGCAGTACTTC
few	TRBV9	NA	TRBJ1-6	CASSPRGNQNSPLHF	TGTGCCAGCTCACCGCGGGGTAACCAGAATTCACCCCTCCACTTT
once	TRBV28	TRBD1	TRBJ2-2	CASSSTGARTGELFF	TGTGCCAGCAGTTCCACAGGGGCGAGGACCGGGGAGCTGTTTTTT
NA	TRBV6-5	TRBD1	TRBJ2-1	CASRIGQGYNEQFF	TGTGCCAGCAGGATTGGACAGGGTTACAATGAGCAGTTCTTC
NA	TRBV13	TRBD1	TRBJ2-5	CASSWTGRVETQYF	TGTGCCAGCAGCTGGACAGGCCGGGTAGAGACCCAGTACTTC
NA	TRBV9	NA	TRBJ2-3	CASSVGQIKTDTQYF	TGTGCCAGCAGCGTAGGACAGATAAAGACAGATACGCAGTATTTT
NA	TRBV6-2/TRBV6-3	TRBD1	TRBJ1-1	CASSYSGTVGPNTEAFF	TGTGCCAGCAGTTACTCCGGGACAGTGGGGCCGAACACTGAAGCTTTCTTT
NA	TRBV5-1	NA	TRBJ1-5	CASSLGVGQPQHF	TGCGCCAGCAGCTTGGGGGTGGGCCAGCCCCAGCATTTT
NA	TRBV28	NA	TRBJ2-4	CASKSPAKNIQYF	TGTGCCAGCAAGAGTCCAGCCAAAAACATTCAGTACTTC
NA	TRBV19	TRBD1	TRBJ1-2	CASTPRAGGVYGYGYTF	TGTGCCAGTACCCCCAGGGCAGGGGGTGTCTATGGCTATGGCTACACCTTC
NA	TRBV24-1	TRBD1	TRBJ2-7	CATSDFTGQGDEQYF	TGTGCCACCAGTGATTTTACGGGACAGGGAGACGAGCAGTACTTC
NA	TRBV5-4	NA	TRBJ1-2	CAIPRGYGYTF	TGTGCCATCCCAAGGGGGTATGGCTACACCTTC
few	TRBV29-1	NA	TRBJ1-4	CSALTVNGKLFF	TGCAGCGCCCTGACAGTAAATGGAAAACTGTTTTTT
NA	TRBV5-4	TRBD1	TRBJ1-1	CASSSRTGEAFF	TGTGCCAGCAGCTCTCGGACAGGAGAAGCTTTCTTT
NA	TRBV24-1	NA	TRBJ2-2	CATRARGNTGELFF	TGTGCCACCAGAGCTAGGGGAAACACCGGGGAGCTGTTTTTT
NA	TRBV6-6	TRBD1	TRBJ1-1	CASTDRRIPDTEAFF	TGTGCCAGTACGGACAGGAGGATTCCCGACACTGAAGCTTTCTTT
NA	TRBV12-5	TRBD2	TRBJ2-3	CASGGEGLAGGTDTQYF	TGTGCTAGTGGTGGGGAGGGACTAGCGGGGGGCACAGATACGCAGTATTTT
NA	TRBV15	TRBD2	TRBJ2-7	CATSSRSSGEYEQYF	TGTGCCACCAGCTCCCGGTCTAGCGGTGAATACGAGCAGTACTTC
NA	TRBV29-1	NA	TRBJ1-3	CSVGANGNTIYF	TGCAGCGTTGGTGCGAACGGAAACACCATATATTTT
few	TRBV19	TRBD1	TRBJ2-2	CASSMPPHRQGTGELFF	TGTGCCAGTAGTATGCCCCCCCACCGACAGGGAACCGGGGAGCTGTTTTTT
NA	TRBV5-1	NA	TRBJ2-7	CASSLGAGPYEQYF	TGCGCCAGCAGCTTGGGGGCAGGGCCGTACGAGCAGTACTTC
once	TRBV6-4	TRBD1	TRBJ2-3	CASSEDGTGKDTQYF	TGTGCCAGCAGCGAAGACGGGACAGGCAAAGATACGCAGTATTTT
NA	TRBV5-1	NA	TRBJ2-2	CASSLEQVNTGELFF	TGCGCCAGCAGCTTGGAGCAGGTGAACACCGGGGAGCTGTTTTTT
NA	TRBV14	NA	TRBJ1-6	CASSQEGGSPLHF	TGTGCCAGCAGCCAAGAAGGGGGATCACCCCTCCACTTT
few	TRBV4-2	NA	TRBJ1-1	CASTEEDFFSEAFF	TGTGCCAGCACCGAGGAGGACTTCTTCTCTGAAGCTTTCTTT
NA	TRBV4-2	NA	TRBJ2-2	CASSQDTRGGGGELFF	TGTGCCAGCAGCCAAGATACCAGGGGCGGTGGCGGGGAGCTGTTTTTT
NA	TRBV7-7	TRBD1	TRBJ2-3	CASSPGTGGTDTQYF	TGTGCCAGCAGCCCCGGGACAGGTGGGACAGATACGCAGTATTTT
NA	TRBV19	TRBD1	TRBJ2-7	CASSGQVDSYEQYF	TGTGCCAGTAGCGGACAGGTTGATTCCTACGAGCAGTACTTC
NA	TRBV7-2	TRBD1	TRBJ1-1	CASSLTGTGVNTEAFF	TGTGCCAGCAGCTTGACAGGGACGGGGGTGAACACTGAAGCTTTCTTT
once	TRBV18	TRBD1	TRBJ1-5	CASSLDRGDQPQHF	TGTGCCAGCTCGCTGGACAGGGGCGATCAGCCCCAGCATTTT
NA	TRBV24-1	NA	TRBJ2-3	CATTGGSTDTQYF	TGTGCCACCACCGGGGGAAGCACAGATACGCAGTATTTT
NA	TRBV5-4	NA	TRBJ1-2	CASSGGTEARGYTF	TGTGCCAGCAGCGGCGGGACGGAGGCGAGAGGCTACACCTTC
NA	TRBV18	TRBD1	TRBJ2-7	CASSPPTGESSEQYF	TGTGCCAGCTCACCGCCGACAGGGGAGAGCTCCGAGCAGTACTTC
NA	TRBV9	NA	TRBJ1-4	CASPLREKLFF	TGTGCCAGCCCCCTCCGGGAAAAACTGTTTTTT
NA	TRBV18	NA	TRBJ1-1	CASSPGRAKGKTEAFF	TGTGCCAGCTCCCCCGGCAGGGCGAAGGGAAAAACTGAAGCTTTCTTT
NA	TRBV6-5	NA	TRBJ2-3	CASSRGVQGADTQYF	TGTGCCAGCAGTCGCGGCGTCCAAGGAGCAGATACGCAGTATTTT
NA	TRBV24-1	NA	TRBJ1-1	CATSEGGEAFF	TGTGCCACCAGTGAAGGGGGTGAAGCTTTCTTT
few	TRBV15	NA	TRBJ1-2	CATSRGGGPAANYGYTF	TGTGCCACCAGCAGAGGGGGGGGCCCTGCAGCTAACTATGGCTACACCTTC
NA	TRBV25-1	NA	TRBJ1-3	CASSDYGNTIYF	TGTGCCAGCAGTGACTATGGAAACACCATATATTTT
NA	TRBV5-1	NA	TRBJ1-5	CASSPAGSNQPQHF	TGCGCCAGCAGCCCGGCGGGGAGCAATCAGCCCCAGCATTTT
NA	TRBV10-1	TRBD2	TRBJ2-3	CASSGAGGQDTQYF	TGCGCCAGCAGTGGGGCGGGGGGTCAAGATACGCAGTATTTT
NA	TRBV9	TRBD1	TRBJ1-1	CASSWGQGNTEAFF	TGTGCCAGCAGCTGGGGACAGGGGAACACTGAAGCTTTCTTT
once	TRBV6-5	NA	TRBJ2-3	CASIHADTQYF	TGTGCCAGCATCCATGCAGATACGCAGTATTTT
NA	TRBV6-2/TRBV6-3	NA	TRBJ2-5	CASSYSRRADSQETQYF	TGTGCCAGCAGTTACTCTCGGCGGGCAGATAGTCAAGAGACCCAGTACTTC